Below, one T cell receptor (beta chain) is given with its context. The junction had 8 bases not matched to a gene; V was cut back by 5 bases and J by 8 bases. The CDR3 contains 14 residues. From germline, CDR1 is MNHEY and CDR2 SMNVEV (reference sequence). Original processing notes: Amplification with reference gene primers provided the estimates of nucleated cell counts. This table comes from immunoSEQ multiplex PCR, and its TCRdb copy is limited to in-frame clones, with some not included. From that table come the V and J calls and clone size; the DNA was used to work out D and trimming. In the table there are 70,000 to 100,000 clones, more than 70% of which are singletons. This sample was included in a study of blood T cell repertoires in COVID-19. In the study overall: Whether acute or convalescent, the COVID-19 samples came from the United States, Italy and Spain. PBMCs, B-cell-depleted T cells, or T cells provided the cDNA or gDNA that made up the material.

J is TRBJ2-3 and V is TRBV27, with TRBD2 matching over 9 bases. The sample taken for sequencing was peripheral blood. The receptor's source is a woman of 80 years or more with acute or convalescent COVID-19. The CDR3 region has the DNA TGTGCCAGCAGTACTCTAGCGGGGCGTGGTACGCAGTATTTT. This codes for CASSTLAGRGTQYF.